Below are 22 T cell receptor beta chains sequenced from a single sample in a study of Graves' ophthalmopathy and Graves' hyperthyroidism. CDR3 regions of TCR beta were amplified from RNA transcripts. Second-round multiplex PCR followed a first-round RT-PCR using HTBI primers. From the multiplex PCR reads, TCRdb called clonotypes with MiXCR, one entry per CDR3 protein. Among about 420,000 distinct CDR3 sequences listed, around 21% were seen once. Sample: peripheral blood. All receptors derive from a woman younger than 30 with stable Graves' hyperthyroidism.

Ten or more counts support this clonotype. The rearrangement links TRBV7-9 to TRBJ2-7; possible D gene TRBD1, 7 bases. Germline CDR1 SEHNR, CDR2 FQNEAQ (reference sequence). V lost 1 base and J 3 bases, leaving 13 bases between the germline ends. CDR3 length: 15 amino acids. Here the CDR3 DNA reads TGTGCCAGCAGCTTAGGCGGGGACAGTATCTACGAGCAGTACTTC. This sequence encodes CASSLGGDSIYEQYF.

In its sample, this clonotype was seen many times. The rearrangement links TRBV12-3 or TRBV12-4 to TRBJ2-5; 11 nucleotides line up with TRBD1. There are 15 residues in the CDR3. The V gene end was trimmed by 5 bases and the J gene end by 7 bases; junction bases not matched to a gene: 9. The CDR3 loop is CASSPPGQGGLTQYF. The DNA for the CDR3 is TGTGCCAGCAGTCCGCCGGGACAGGGGGGACTGACCCAGTACTTC.

This clonotype appeared many times. The rearrangement links TRBV7-2 to TRBJ1-1; 7 bases are shared with TRBD1. V lost 5 bases to trimming and J lost 10 bases; unmatched junction nucleotides: 10. The CDR3 sequence is 13 residues long. Germline CDR1 SGHTA, CDR2 FQGNSA. The CDR3 loop reads CASSPRGDRAAFF. The CDR3 DNA reads as TGTGCCAGCAGCCCTCGGGGTGACAGGGCAGCTTTCTTT.

This clonotype was counted at least ten times. V gene TRBV27 combines with J gene TRBJ1-3, with D perhaps TRBD1 (5 bases). This CDR3 is built from 14 residues. Germline loops: CDR1 MNHEY, CDR2 SMNVEV (reference sequence). Deletions cut 5 bases from V and 8 bases from J, with 16 bases between. In nucleotides, the CDR3 is TGTGCCAGCAGTACAGCACAGGCGCCGTACACCATATATTTT. Its protein product is CASSTAQAPYTIYF.

The chain employs TRBV6-4 and TRBJ1-6; TRBD1 might be the D (5 bases). The V end lost 7 bases, the J end lost 6 bases, and 16 bases lay between the germline ends. The length of the CDR3 is 15 residues. CDR1 is MRHNA and CDR2 is SNTAGT in the germline V gene. CDR3 in amino acids: CASNRGDFGNSPLHF. CDR3 sequence (DNA): TGTGCCAGCAATAGAGGGGATTTCGGTAATTCACCCCTCCACTTT.

The V call is TRBV10-3, the J call TRBJ1-1; D unclear. The CDR3 length is 13 residues. Germline V gives CDR1 ENHRY, CDR2 SYGVKD. V dropped 2 bases and J dropped 7 bases, with 11 bases sitting between them. The CDR3 coding sequence is TGTGCCATCAGTGAGAGGACGGCGGGTGAAGCTTTCTTT. Translating it yields CAISERTAGEAFF.

This clonotype has a count of ten or more. The gene calls are TRBV18 and TRBJ2-7; D may be TRBD1 (6 bases). Trimming pared 5 bases from V and 0 bases from J, leaving 8 bases between. Germline CDR1 is KGHSH and CDR2 is LQKENI. This CDR3 region has 13 residues. As DNA, the CDR3 is TGTGCCAGCTCAAAGGACAGCTCCTACGAGCAGTACTTC. Protein: CASSKDSSYEQYF.

This clonotype was picked up many times. The J gene is TRBJ2-7, the V gene TRBV5-1; 11 positions match TRBD2. The CDR3 is 14 residues long. CDR1 SGHRS and CDR2 YFSETQ come from the germline V gene. J lost 0 bases, V lost 5 bases, and 1 base had no gene match. The CDR3 spells CASRTSGNSYEQYF. The CDR3, as DNA: TGCGCCAGCAGGACTAGCGGGAACTCCTACGAGCAGTACTTC.

This clonotype was recorded at least ten times. The chain combines TRBV12-5 with TRBJ2-1; weak D call: TRBD2 (5 bases). The germline V and J ends were trimmed by 0 bases and 2 bases, with 17 bases remaining between them. This CDR3 comprises 18 residues. The germline gives CDR1 LGHNT, CDR2 FRNRAP. In DNA, the CDR3 is TGTGCTAGTGGTTTGGTACTTGGGGAGAGCGTCACCTACAATGAGCAGTTCTTC. It encodes CASGLVLGESVTYNEQFF.

The chain is built from TRBV27 and TRBJ2-7, with 9 bases fitting TRBD2. Germline V gene lookup returns CDR1 MNHEY and CDR2 SMNVEV (reference sequence). This CDR3 has 14 amino acids. The trim removed 5 bases at V and 3 bases at J, leaving 5 bases unmatched. CDR3 nucleotides: TGTGCCAGCAGTGCCTGGCGGGAGGGCTACGAGCAGTACTTC. Protein: CASSAWREGYEQYF.

The table lists this clonotype with many counts. The genes are TRBV11-1 and TRBJ2-5, with D possibly TRBD1 on 5 matching bases. Between the trimmed V and J ends, which lost 4 bases and 2 bases, there was a span of 20 bases. The germline gives CDR1 SGHAT, CDR2 FQDESV (reference sequence). The CDR3 sequence is 17 residues long. CDR3 amino acids: CASSSRGGARSQETQYF. In DNA form, the CDR3 reads TGTGCCAGCAGCTCCCGAGGTGGGGCTCGTAGTCAAGAGACCCAGTACTTC.

This clonotype was seen ten or more times. The gene calls are TRBV6-2 or TRBV6-3 and TRBJ2-5, with 8 bases identical to TRBD2. After removal of 0 bases from V and 4 bases from J, the junction contained 4 bases not matched to a gene. Germline values: CDR1 MNHEY, CDR2 SVGEGT. The CDR3 runs to 15 residues. The CDR3 nucleotides read TGTGCCAGCAGTTACTCGGCGGGAGGAGGAGAGACCCAGTACTTC. Its translation: CASSYSAGGGETQYF.

Many counts were recorded for this clonotype. The chain carries TRBV6-2 or TRBV6-3 and TRBJ2-2, with D hard to call. This CDR3 contains 12 residues. In germline, CDR1 is MNHEY, CDR2 SVGEGT. V was pared by 2 bases and J by 3 bases, with 1 base between. The CDR3 nucleotides are TGTGCCAGCAGTTACGACACCGGGGAGCTGTTTTTT. Its protein is CASSYDTGELFF.

This sequence joins TRBV6-5 and TRBJ2-5, with D perhaps TRBD2 (6 bases). V lost 4 bases and J 0 bases, leaving 21 bases between the germline ends. CDR1 is MNHEY and CDR2 is SVGAGI in the germline V gene. The CDR3 runs to 18 residues. The CDR3 nucleotides are TGTGCCAGCAGTTTAGGGTCTGGGCTTCGGGACTACCAAGAGACCCAGTACTTC. This encodes CASSLGSGLRDYQETQYF.

This clonotype was seen at least ten times. The rearrangement links TRBV20-1 to TRBJ2-7, with a weak D call TRBD2 (5 bases). The CDR3 contains 13 residues. V was cut by 5 bases and J by 3 bases, with 14 bases left in between. Germline assignment: CDR1 DFQATT and CDR2 SNEGSKA (reference sequence). This CDR3 is CSAPTSDYYEQYF. The DNA for the CDR3 is TGCAGTGCTCCGACTTCAGACTACTACGAGCAGTACTTC.

This clonotype has ten or more counts. This chain connects TRBV28 to TRBJ2-7; TRBD2 agrees at 7 bases. The CDR3 has 15 amino acids. After removal of 4 bases from V and 2 bases from J, the junction contained 8 bases not matched to a gene. The germline CDR1 and CDR2 sequences are MDHEN and SYDVKM. CDR3 sequence (DNA): TGTGCCAGCAGTTGGGTGGGAGGGCCCACCTACGAGCAGTACTTC. It translates to CASSWVGGPTYEQYF.

This clonotype was detected ten times or more. At one of its ends the junction is not consistent with the germline gene, which may arise from a read error. CDR3 DNA sequence: TGTGCTAGCAGAGCCGGGACAGGGGTTGGCAATCAGCCCCAGCATTTT. Residues: CASRAGTGVGNQPQHF. V gene TRBV6-5 combines with J gene TRBJ1-5; TRBD1 aligns across 10 bases. This CDR3 is built from 16 residues. Germline assignment: CDR1 MNHEY and CDR2 SVGAGI.

This clonotype was counted many times. The chain couples TRBV6-5 to TRBJ1-5; tentatively, D is TRBD1 (6 bases). Trimming cost V 0 bases and J 4 bases, with 10 bases left between them. CDR3 length: 15 residues. In germline, CDR1 is MNHEY, CDR2 SVGAGI. The CDR3 is CASSYSTGANQPQHF. The CDR3 DNA reads as TGTGCCAGCAGTTACTCGACGGGGGCGAATCAGCCCCAGCATTTT.

For this clonotype: This may stem from a read error, because a much larger clone lies one nucleotide away. The chain uses TRBV6-1 and TRBJ1-1; a possible D gene is TRBD1 (5 bases). Germline assignment: CDR1 MNHNS and CDR2 SASEGT. The CDR3 has 15 residues. For the CDR3, the DNA is TGTGCCAGCAGCGTTGTGACAGCAACCAACACTGAATCTTTCTTT. Its protein product is CASSVVTATNTESFF.

This rearrangement joins TRBV6-1 to TRBJ2-7; D not resolved. This CDR3 region has 14 residues. Deletions cut 2 bases from V and 1 base from J, with 9 bases between. CDR1 and CDR2 (germline): MNHNS, SASEGT. The chain's CDR3 is CASSEMARSYEQYF. The CDR3 DNA sequence: TGTGCCAGCAGTGAAATGGCCAGATCCTACGAGCAGTACTTC.

This clonotype was counted many times. V gene TRBV29-1 combines with J gene TRBJ2-3, with TRBD2 matching 7 bases. The germline gives CDR1 SQVTM, CDR2 ANQGSEA. This CDR3 contains 14 residues. The V segment lost 7 bases and the J segment 5 bases; nucleotides outside the gene matches: 12. The CDR3 is CSATWGGIGDTQYF. In nucleotides, the CDR3 is TGCAGCGCAACCTGGGGGGGGATAGGAGATACGCAGTATTTT.

This clonotype was detected ten times or more. The V call is TRBV5-1, the J call TRBJ1-2; 7 nucleotides align to TRBD1. Losses at the gene ends were 2 bases for V and 4 bases for J; bases not matched to a gene: 8. The CDR3 loop spans 15 amino acids. CDR1 is SGHRS, CDR2 YFSETQ, per germline. CDR3 sequence reads: CASSFDSSGGYGYTF. For the CDR3, the DNA is TGCGCCAGCAGCTTCGACTCATCAGGGGGCTATGGCTACACCTTC.